This paragraph reports one T cell receptor (beta chain). Assay: immunoSEQ multiplex PCR; the TCRdb copy retains only in-frame clones and omits some. This table has about 150,000 clones, roughly 87% appearing once. The V end lost 1 base, the J end lost 4 bases, and 14 bases lay between the germline ends. The CDR3 covers 16 residues. CDR1 and CDR2 (germline): SGHTA, FQGNSA. This entry is derived from a study of radiation and T cells in renal cell carcinoma. The time point was: blood 2 weeks post-SBRT. Treatment defined: 15 Gy SBRT to primary tumor, nephrectomy 4 weeks later. The tumor was a clear cell renal cell carcinoma.

The sequence derives from a woman between 50 and 59 years old with renal cell carcinoma. The sequencing used blood, collected from a patient whose treatment included radiotherapy and nephrectomy. V is TRBV7-2 and J is TRBJ2-1; D possibly corresponds to TRBD2 (6 bases). The CDR3: CASSLVGTDNYNEQFF. The CDR3 DNA is TGTGCCAGCAGCTTAGTTGGGACTGATAATTACAATGAGCAGTTCTTC.